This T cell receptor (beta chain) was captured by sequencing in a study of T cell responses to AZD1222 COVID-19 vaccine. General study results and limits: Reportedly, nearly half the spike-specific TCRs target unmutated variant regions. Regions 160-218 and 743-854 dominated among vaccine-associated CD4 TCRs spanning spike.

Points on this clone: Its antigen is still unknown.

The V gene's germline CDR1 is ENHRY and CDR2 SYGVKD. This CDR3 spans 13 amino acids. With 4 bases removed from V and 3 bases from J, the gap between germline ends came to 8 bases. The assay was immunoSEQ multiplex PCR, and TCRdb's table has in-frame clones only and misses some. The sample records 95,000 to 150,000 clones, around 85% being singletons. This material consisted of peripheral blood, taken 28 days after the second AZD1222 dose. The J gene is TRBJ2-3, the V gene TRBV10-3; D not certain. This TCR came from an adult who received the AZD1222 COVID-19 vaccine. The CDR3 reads CAISVGGTDTQYF. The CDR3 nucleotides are TGTGCCATCAGTGTAGGTGGGACAGATACGCAGTATTTT.